One and the same sample provided the 26 T cell receptor beta chains below, sequenced in a study of shared clonotypes between healthy human individuals. Here immunoSEQ multiplex PCR was the method, and the copy in TCRdb shows in-frame clones only, minus some. Here the sample spans about 1 million clones, 65% to 80% being singletons. The sequenced material came from memory CD4+ T cells sorted from blood. The subset denotes: CD45RA-negative fraction. These receptors originate from a man aged 18 to 30 in good health.

This clone was recorded at least ten times. The V gene is TRBV6-1, the J gene TRBJ2-2; weak D call: TRBD2 (5 bases). Looked up from germline, CDR1 is MNHNS and CDR2 is SASEGT. Between the trimmed V and J ends, which lost 1 base and 9 bases, there was a span of 12 bases. This CDR3 has 14 residues. This chain's CDR3 is CASSEEVRARELFF. CDR3 sequence (DNA): TGTGCCAGCAGTGAAGAGGTGAGGGCCCGGGAGCTGTTTTTT.

Only one count was recorded for this clone. This CDR3 is also generated by other DNA sequences in the sample. The chain is built from TRBV2 and TRBJ2-5; 11 bases align to TRBD1. Germline CDR1 is SNHLY and CDR2 is FYNNEI. The CDR3 runs to 14 residues. The V and J ends lost 5 bases and 2 bases, in that order; junction bases with no gene match: 1. The DNA for the CDR3 is TGTGCCAGCAGTAGGGACAGGGGGCAAGAGACCCAGTACTTC. Amino acid sequence: CASSRDRGQETQYF.

This sequence joins TRBV19 and TRBJ2-3; maybe TRBD2 (5 bases). The V gene lost 2 bases and the J gene lost 4 bases, with 10 bases spanning the gap. The germline V gene has CDR1 LNHDA and CDR2 SQIVND (reference sequence). The CDR3 runs 14 residues. CDR3 nucleotide sequence: TGTGCCAGTAGTATACCGGGGATAGCAGATACGCAGTATTTT. It is translated as CASSIPGIADTQYF.

This clone has more than one count but fewer than ten. The chain uses TRBV5-8 and TRBJ2-7; a possible D gene is TRBD2 (5 bases). The V end lost 4 bases, the J end lost 3 bases, and 11 bases lay between the germline ends. The length of the CDR3 is 13 residues. Germline CDR1 reads SGHTS; CDR2 reads YDEGEE. The CDR3 nucleotides read TGTGCCAGCAGCCGCGGGCGGAACTACGAGCAGTACTTC. Translated, it gives CASSRGRNYEQYF.

The gene calls are TRBV30 and TRBJ1-2, with 8 bases lining up with TRBD1. The CDR3 is made up of 15 amino acids. Germline trimming cut 0 bases from V and 5 bases from J; bases unmatched to any gene: 8. Germline lookup yields CDR1 GTSNPN and CDR2 SVGIG (reference sequence). For the CDR3, the DNA is TGTGCCTGGAGTGTCTCGGGACAGGCGCTATATGGCTACACCTTC. Translation gives CAWSVSGQALYGYTF.

This chain uses TRBV1 with TRBJ2-7; the table's D gene call, TRBD2, was not cross checked with the DNA. TRBV1 is a listed pseudogene. The CDR3 consists of 13 residues. The CDR3 coding sequence is TGCACCAGCAGCCGCAGGAAGATACCGGAGGAATACTTC. The encoded protein is CTSSRRKIPEEYF.

This clone was recorded once. The chain is built from TRBV12-5 and TRBJ2-3, with TRBD1 as a possible D gene (6 bases). Germline loops: CDR1 LGHNT, CDR2 FRNRAP. V lost 6 bases and J 3 bases, leaving 13 bases between the germline ends. The CDR3 extends over 14 amino acids. CDR3 loop: CASGPQGGTDTQYF. DNA for the CDR3: TGTGCTAGTGGCCCACAGGGTGGTACAGATACGCAGTATTTT.

Remarks on this clone: This same CDR3 is encoded by further DNA sequences in the sample. The J gene is TRBJ2-5, the V gene TRBV11-2, with D hard to call. Germline lookup yields CDR1 SGHAT and CDR2 FQNNGV. This CDR3 region has 12 residues. The V end was cut by 5 bases, the J end by 2 bases, with 6 bases between. CDR3 residues: CASSHAQETQYF. CDR3 nucleotides: TGTGCCAGCAGCCACGCACAAGAGACCCAGTACTTC.

A remark on this clone: A much larger clone differs from this one at a single base, so this may be a read error. This chain uses TRBV7-9 with TRBJ1-1; TRBD1 matches at 9 bases. Germline-derived CDR1 and CDR2 are SEHNR and FQNEAQ (reference sequence). J gave up 3 bases and V 5 bases, and 1 base lay outside the gene matches. The CDR3 loop spans 13 amino acids. DNA of the CDR3: TGTGCCAGCAGCCGGACAGGGGACACTGAAGCTTTCTTT. This codes for CASSRTGDTEAFF.

The chain recombines TRBV25-1 with TRBJ1-1; D perhaps matches TRBD1 (6 bases). This CDR3 is built from 14 residues. Trimming pared 4 bases from V and 1 base from J, leaving 10 bases between. CDR1 is MGHDK and CDR2 is SYGVNS in the germline V gene. In nucleotides, the CDR3 is TGTGCCAGCAGTGTAGGGACACCGAACACTGAAGCTTTCTTT. Residues: CASSVGTPNTEAFF.

The gene calls are TRBV2 and TRBJ1-2; possibly TRBD1 for D (5 bases). The CDR3 extends over 15 amino acids. Trimming left V 7 bases short and J 0 bases short, with 15 bases between. CDR1 and CDR2 from the germline V gene are SNHLY and FYNNEI. CDR3 nucleotide sequence: TGTGCCAGCACGGGGGAAGGTGGAGCTAACTATGGCTACACCTTC. Its translation: CASTGEGGANYGYTF.

The chain couples TRBV10-2 to TRBJ2-7; 11 nucleotides match TRBD2. V lost 11 bases, J lost 12 bases, and 15 bases stayed unmatched. The germline CDR1 and CDR2 sequences are WSHSY and SAAADI. The CDR3 is made up of 13 amino acids. CDR3 sequence reads: CAPKPSGRPPWYF. Written as DNA, the CDR3 is TGCGCCCCCAAGCCTAGCGGGAGGCCACCCTGGTACTTC.

There are a few counts of this clone. The V and J genes are TRBV30 and TRBJ1-4; D not resolved. The germline V and J ends were trimmed by 6 bases and 0 bases, with 11 bases remaining between them. Per the germline V gene, CDR1 is GTSNPN and CDR2 is SVGIG (reference sequence). The CDR3 is made up of 14 amino acids. As DNA, the CDR3 is TGTGCCTGCGCCCGCACAGCAACTAATGAAAAACTGTTTTTT. It is translated as CACARTATNEKLFF.

V usage is TRBV6-5 and J usage is TRBJ2-7; a possible D gene is TRBD1 (6 bases). V gave up 4 bases and J gave up 5 bases, with 18 bases separating them. Germline CDR1 and CDR2: MNHEY and SVGAGI. This CDR3 is built from 15 residues. This chain's CDR3 is CASSSLPGVVNEQYF. The DNA of the CDR3 is TGTGCCAGCAGTTCCTTACCAGGGGTGGTGAACGAGCAGTACTTC.

This chain joins TRBV14 and TRBJ2-5; D ambiguous. This CDR3 comprises 16 residues. V lost 4 bases, J lost 0 bases, and 15 bases lay in between. Germline V CDR1 and CDR2: SGHDN, FVKESK. This CDR3 is CASSPSPRIYQETQYF. Written as DNA, the CDR3 is TGTGCCAGCAGCCCGTCCCCACGGATTTACCAAGAGACCCAGTACTTC.

This clone has a handful of counts. This chain uses TRBV28 with TRBJ1-5, with a tentative D call TRBD1 (5 bases). The V gene lost 5 bases and the J gene lost 5 bases, with 16 bases spanning the gap. CDR3 size: 15 residues. CDR1 is MDHEN and CDR2 is SYDVKM in the germline V gene. As DNA, the CDR3 is TGTGCCAGCAGTCTAACCGGGGCCCGCTATCAGCCCCAGCATTTT. Encoded protein: CASSLTGARYQPQHF. The entire variable domain, with the rest obtained from reference TRBV28 and TRBJ1-5, is as follows: DVKVTQSSRYLVKRTGEKVFLECVQDMDHENMFWYRQDPGLGLRLIYFSYDVKMKEKGDIPEGYSVSREKKERFSLILESASTNQTSMYLCASSLTGARYQPQHFGDGTRLSIL.

This sequence joins TRBV11-1 and TRBJ1-4; the D is unclear. Trimming removed 3 bases at V and 7 bases at J, with 9 bases between. Per the germline V gene, CDR1 is SGHAT and CDR2 is FQDESV (reference sequence). The CDR3 is made up of 13 amino acids. CDR3 in amino acids: CASSFLRGEKLFF. The CDR3 DNA sequence: TGTGCCAGCAGCTTCCTCCGGGGTGAAAAACTGTTTTTT.

This clone was recorded a few times. V gene TRBV7-2 combines with J gene TRBJ1-1, with a tentative D call TRBD1 (6 bases). V was cut by 1 base and J by 7 bases, with 10 bases left in between. The CDR3 is 13 residues long. CDR1 is SGHTA, CDR2 FQGNSA, per germline. The chain's CDR3 is CASSLEGVNEAFF. CDR3 sequence (DNA): TGTGCCAGCAGCTTAGAGGGGGTGAATGAAGCTTTCTTT.

This chain links TRBV28 with TRBJ1-2, with 8 bases matching TRBD1. This CDR3 has 13 amino acids. The junction had 6 bases not matched to a gene; V was cut back by 10 bases and J by 2 bases. Per the germline V gene, CDR1 is MDHEN and CDR2 is SYDVKM. The CDR3 DNA follows: TGTGCCATTAACAGGGGGTGGAACTATGGCTACACCTTC. It specifies CAINRGWNYGYTF.

This clone was picked up one time. The gene calls are TRBV5-1 and TRBJ1-4; D gene ambiguous. The germline V gene has CDR1 SGHRS and CDR2 YFSETQ. The CDR3 has 14 amino acids. Trimming cost V 4 bases and J 4 bases, with 11 bases left between them. This CDR3 is CASSPGGFNEKLFF. The CDR3 nucleotides are TGCGCCAGCAGCCCCGGCGGGTTTAATGAAAAACTGTTTTTT.

This clone showed up just a few times. This chain uses TRBV9 with TRBJ1-1; D ambiguous. CDR1 is SGDLS, CDR2 YYNGEE, per germline. CDR3 length: 14 amino acids. Trimming pared 0 bases from V and 2 bases from J, leaving 8 bases between. This CDR3 is CASSVAPTNTEAFF. CDR3 bases: TGTGCCAGCAGCGTAGCTCCAACTAACACTGAAGCTTTCTTT.

CDR3: CASSQLTSGVTSYNEQFF. The CDR3 DNA reads TGTGCCAGCAGCCAACTTACTAGCGGGGTGACCTCCTACAATGAGCAGTTCTTC. The genes are TRBV9 and TRBJ2-1; 10 bases align to TRBD2. Germline values: CDR1 SGDLS, CDR2 YYNGEE. V trimming: 4 bases; J trimming: 0 bases; junction bases outside the gene matches: 10. This CDR3 has 18 residues.

This clone was observed once. The rearrangement links TRBV13 to TRBJ2-3; 8 nucleotides line up with TRBD2. The CDR3 loop spans 15 amino acids. The trim removed 4 bases at V and 1 base at J, leaving 4 bases unmatched. Germline V gene lookup returns CDR1 PRHDT and CDR2 FYEKMQ (reference sequence). CDR3 sequence: CASSSSSGRTDTQYF. The CDR3 DNA reads TGTGCCAGCAGCTCGTCTAGCGGGCGCACAGATACGCAGTATTTT.

In this sample, this clone turned up once. V is TRBV27 and J is TRBJ2-2; tentatively, D is TRBD2 (6 bases). The germline V gene has CDR1 MNHEY and CDR2 SMNVEV (reference sequence). This CDR3 contains 15 residues. Trimming pared 1 base from V and 2 bases from J, leaving 8 bases between. CDR3 sequence: CASSLWGVNTGELFF. In DNA, the CDR3 is TGTGCCAGCAGTTTATGGGGGGTAAACACCGGGGAGCTGTTTTTT.

The chain uses TRBV10-3 and TRBJ1-5; a weak D match, TRBD1 (6 bases). The CDR3 is 15 residues long. Trimming cost V 0 bases and J 4 bases, with 10 bases left between them. Germline values: CDR1 ENHRY, CDR2 SYGVKD. This CDR3 reads CAISESGGQNQPQHF. CDR3 DNA: TGTGCCATCAGTGAGTCGGGGGGGCAGAATCAGCCCCAGCATTTT.

The chain couples TRBV30 to TRBJ1-2, with D unresolved. Between the trimmed V and J ends, which lost 0 bases and 7 bases, there was a span of 6 bases. Looked up from germline, CDR1 is GTSNPN and CDR2 is SVGIG (reference sequence). The CDR3 consists of 11 residues. This CDR3 is CAWSVLVGYTF. The CDR3 bases are TGTGCCTGGAGTGTACTGGTTGGCTACACCTTC.